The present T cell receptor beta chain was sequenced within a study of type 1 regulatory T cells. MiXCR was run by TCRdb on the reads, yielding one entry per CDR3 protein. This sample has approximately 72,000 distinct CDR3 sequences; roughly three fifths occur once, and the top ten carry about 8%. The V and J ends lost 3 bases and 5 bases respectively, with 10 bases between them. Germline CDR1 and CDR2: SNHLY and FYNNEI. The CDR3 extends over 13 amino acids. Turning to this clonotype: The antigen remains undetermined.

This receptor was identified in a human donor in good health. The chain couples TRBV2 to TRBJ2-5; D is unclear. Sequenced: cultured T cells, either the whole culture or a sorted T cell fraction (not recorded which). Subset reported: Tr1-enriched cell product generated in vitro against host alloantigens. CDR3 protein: CASSDGVRETQYF. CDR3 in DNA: TGTGCCAGCAGTGATGGGGTGCGCGAGACCCAGTACTTC.